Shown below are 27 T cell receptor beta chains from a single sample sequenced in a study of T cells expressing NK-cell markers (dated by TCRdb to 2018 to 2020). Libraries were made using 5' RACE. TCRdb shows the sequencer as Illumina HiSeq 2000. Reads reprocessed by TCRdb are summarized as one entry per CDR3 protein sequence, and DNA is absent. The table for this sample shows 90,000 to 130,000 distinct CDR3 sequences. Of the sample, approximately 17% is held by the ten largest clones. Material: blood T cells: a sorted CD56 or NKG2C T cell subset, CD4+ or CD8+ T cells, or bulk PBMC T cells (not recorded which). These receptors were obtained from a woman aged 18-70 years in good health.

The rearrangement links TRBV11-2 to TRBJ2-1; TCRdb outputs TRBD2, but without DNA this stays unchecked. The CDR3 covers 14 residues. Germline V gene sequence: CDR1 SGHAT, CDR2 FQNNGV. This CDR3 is CASSLAGGWNEQFF.

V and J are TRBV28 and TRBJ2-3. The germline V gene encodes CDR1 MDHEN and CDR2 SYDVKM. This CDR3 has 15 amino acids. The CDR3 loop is CASSLNEASSDTQYF.

CDR3: CASSPPREGTGYGYTF. J is TRBJ1-2 and V is TRBV11-2. The CDR3 is made up of 16 amino acids. Germline V gene lookup returns CDR1 SGHAT and CDR2 FQNNGV. The full variable domain, completed using reference TRBV11-2 and TRBJ1-2, is EAGVAQSPRYKIIEKRQSVAFWCNPISGHATLYWYQQILGQGPKLLIQFQNNGVVDDSQLPKDRFSAERLKGVDSTLKIQPAKLEDSAVYLCASSPPREGTGYGYTFGSGTRLTVV.

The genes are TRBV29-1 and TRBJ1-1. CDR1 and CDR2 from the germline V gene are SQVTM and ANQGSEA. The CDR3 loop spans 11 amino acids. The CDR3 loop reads CSVEENTEAFF. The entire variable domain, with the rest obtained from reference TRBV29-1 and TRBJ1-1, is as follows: SAVISQKPSRDICQRGTSLTIQCQVDSQVTMMFWYRQQPGQSLTLIATANQGSEATYESGFVIDKFPISRPNLTFSTLTVSNMSPEDSSIYLCSVEENTEAFFGQGTRLTVV.

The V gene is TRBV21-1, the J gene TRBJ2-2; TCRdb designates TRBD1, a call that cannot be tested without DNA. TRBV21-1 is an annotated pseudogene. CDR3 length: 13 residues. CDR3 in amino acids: CASSKQGAGELFF.

Here the CDR3 reads CASSYSAGVGAGELFF. V usage is TRBV6-5 and J usage is TRBJ2-2. The germline V gene encodes CDR1 MNHEY and CDR2 SVGAGI. CDR3 length: 16 residues.

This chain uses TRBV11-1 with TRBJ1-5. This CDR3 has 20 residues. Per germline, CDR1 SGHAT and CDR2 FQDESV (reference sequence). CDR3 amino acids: CASSLGAGPGESYSNQPQHF.

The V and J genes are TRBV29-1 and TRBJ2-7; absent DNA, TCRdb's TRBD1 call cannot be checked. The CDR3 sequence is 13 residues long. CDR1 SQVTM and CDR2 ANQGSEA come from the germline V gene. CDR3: CSVGTATSYEQYF.

The CDR3 spells CASSQVDSAYEQYF. The chain joins TRBV14 to TRBJ2-7. The CDR3 runs to 14 residues. CDR1 and CDR2 (germline): SGHDN, FVKESK.

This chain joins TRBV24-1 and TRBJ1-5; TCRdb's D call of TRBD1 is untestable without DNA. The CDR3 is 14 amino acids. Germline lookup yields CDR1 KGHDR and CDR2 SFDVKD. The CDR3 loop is CATQDRLINQPQHF.

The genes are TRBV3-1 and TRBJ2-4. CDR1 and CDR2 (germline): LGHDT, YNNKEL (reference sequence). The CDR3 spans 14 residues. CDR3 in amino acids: CASSSALAKNIQYF.

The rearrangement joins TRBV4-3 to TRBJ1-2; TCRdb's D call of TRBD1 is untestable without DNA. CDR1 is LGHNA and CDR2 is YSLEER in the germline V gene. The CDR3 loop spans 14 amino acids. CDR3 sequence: CASSQSGGELGYTF.

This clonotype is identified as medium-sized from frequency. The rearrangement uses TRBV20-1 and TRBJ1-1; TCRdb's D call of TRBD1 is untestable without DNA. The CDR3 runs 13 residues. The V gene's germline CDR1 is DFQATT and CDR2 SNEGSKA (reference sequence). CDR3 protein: CSARGGSDTEAFF.

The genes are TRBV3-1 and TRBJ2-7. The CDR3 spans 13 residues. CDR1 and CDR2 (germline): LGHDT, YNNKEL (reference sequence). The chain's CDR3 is CASSQGQPYEQYF.

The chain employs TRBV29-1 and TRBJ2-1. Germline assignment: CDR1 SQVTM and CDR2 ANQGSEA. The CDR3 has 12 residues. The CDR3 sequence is CSVGSRSDEQFF.

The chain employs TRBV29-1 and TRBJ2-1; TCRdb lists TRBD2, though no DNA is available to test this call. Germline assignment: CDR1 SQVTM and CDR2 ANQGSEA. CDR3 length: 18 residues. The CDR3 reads CSVDRAIGTPITHNEQFF.

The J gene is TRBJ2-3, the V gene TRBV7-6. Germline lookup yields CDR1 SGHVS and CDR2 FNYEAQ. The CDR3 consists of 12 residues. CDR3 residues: CASSALTDTQYF.

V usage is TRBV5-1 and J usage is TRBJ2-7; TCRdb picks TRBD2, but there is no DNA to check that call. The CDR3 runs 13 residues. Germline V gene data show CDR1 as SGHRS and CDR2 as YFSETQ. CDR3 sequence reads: CASRPSGRNEQYF.

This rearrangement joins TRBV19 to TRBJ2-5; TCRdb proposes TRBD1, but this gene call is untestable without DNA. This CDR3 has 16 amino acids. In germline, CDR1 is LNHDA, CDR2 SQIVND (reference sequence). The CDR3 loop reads CASSIDRTGVQETQYF.

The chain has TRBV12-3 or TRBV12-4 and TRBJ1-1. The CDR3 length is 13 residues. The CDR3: CASSFGETAEAFF.

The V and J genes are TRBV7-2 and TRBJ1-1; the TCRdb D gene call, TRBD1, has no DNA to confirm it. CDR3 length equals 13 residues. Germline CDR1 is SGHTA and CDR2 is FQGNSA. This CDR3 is CASSTFLGAEAFF.

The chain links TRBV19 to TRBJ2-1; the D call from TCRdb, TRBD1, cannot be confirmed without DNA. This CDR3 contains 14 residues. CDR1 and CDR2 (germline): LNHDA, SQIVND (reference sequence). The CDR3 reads CASSMAGLYNEQFF.

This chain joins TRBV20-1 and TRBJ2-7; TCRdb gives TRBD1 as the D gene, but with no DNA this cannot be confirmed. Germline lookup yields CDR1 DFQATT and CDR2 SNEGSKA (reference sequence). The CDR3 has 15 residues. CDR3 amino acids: CSARDITAGDYKQYF.

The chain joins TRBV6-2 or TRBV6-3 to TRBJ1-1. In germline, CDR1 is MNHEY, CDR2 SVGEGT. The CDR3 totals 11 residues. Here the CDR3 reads CASTYGVQAFF.

The chain's CDR3 is CASSPKFVTSGNSGEQYF. The chain joins TRBV4-2 to TRBJ2-7; TCRdb returns TRBD2, unconfirmable since there is no DNA. The CDR3 sequence is 18 residues long. CDR1 is LGHNA, CDR2 YNFKEQ, per germline.

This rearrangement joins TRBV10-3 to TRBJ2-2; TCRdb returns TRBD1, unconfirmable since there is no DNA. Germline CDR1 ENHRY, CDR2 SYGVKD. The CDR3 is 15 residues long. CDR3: CAISAGTGEVGELFF.

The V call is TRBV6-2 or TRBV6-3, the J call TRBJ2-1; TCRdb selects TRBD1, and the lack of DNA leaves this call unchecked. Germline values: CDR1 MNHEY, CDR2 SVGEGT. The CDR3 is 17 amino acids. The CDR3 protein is CASRPLNARARYNEQFF.